The 24 T cell receptor beta chains in this list originate from one sample, sequenced in a study of OX40 agonist ivuxolimab in advanced cancers. Assay: immunoSEQ multiplex PCR; the TCRdb copy retains only in-frame clones and omits some. The repertoire consists of some 72,000 clones, with 84% occurring once and the leading ten covering approximately 0.51%. The input for sequencing was CD4+ or CD8+ T cells sorted from blood, taken in a trial of the OX40 agonist ivuxolimab. The source is an adult with an advanced solid tumor such as melanoma, head and neck, liver or kidney cancer.

The rearrangement links TRBV9 to TRBJ1-2; weak D call: TRBD1 (6 bases). This CDR3 region has 14 residues. V was trimmed by 3 bases and J by 5 bases, leaving 14 bases between them. Germline V gene lookup returns CDR1 SGDLS and CDR2 YYNGEE. CDR3 in DNA: TGTGCCAGCAGCGCGCAGGGGCTTGCTTATGGCTACACCTTC. Translation gives CASSAQGLAYGYTF.

This rearrangement joins TRBV28 to TRBJ2-7; D remains unclear. The germline CDR1 and CDR2 sequences are MDHEN and SYDVKM. The CDR3 spans 12 residues. The V and J ends lost 5 bases and 6 bases respectively, with 11 bases between them. Here the CDR3 reads CASSRAILEQYF. Here the CDR3 DNA reads TGTGCCAGCAGTCGCGCTATTCTCGAGCAGTACTTC.

This clone was picked up one time. The chain has TRBV6-1 and TRBJ2-3; possible D gene TRBD2, 7 bases. The length of the CDR3 is 13 residues. V was pared by 4 bases and J by 14 bases, with 19 bases between. Germline V gives CDR1 MNHNS, CDR2 SASEGT. The CDR3 loop is CASSGLAATGLYF. In DNA, the CDR3 is TGTGCCAGCAGTGGGCTAGCGGCCACAGGGTTGTATTTT.

The chain employs TRBV30 and TRBJ2-2; 11 bases are shared with TRBD1. Trimming took 3 bases from V and 8 from J; bases not matched to a gene: 5. The CDR3 totals 14 residues. Germline V gives CDR1 GTSNPN, CDR2 SVGIG (reference sequence). CDR3 sequence: CAWRGTGGSGELFF. The DNA of the CDR3 is TGTGCCTGGAGGGGGACAGGGGGGTCAGGGGAGCTGTTTTTT.

Of note for this clone: Compared with germline, one end of the junction differs, possibly owing to a read error. The CDR3 bases are TGTGCCACCAGCACTAGCCGGGGCGGAGGGCAGTACTTC. The encoded protein is CATSTSRGGGQYF. The J gene is TRBJ2-7, the V gene TRBV11-2, with D perhaps matching TRBD2 (6 bases). The germline CDR1 and CDR2 sequences are SGHAT and FQNNGV. The CDR3 consists of 13 residues.

The chain carries TRBV5-6 and TRBJ2-5; tentatively, D is TRBD2 (5 bases). The CDR3 contains 13 residues. V dropped 1 base and J dropped 8 bases, with 12 bases sitting between them. Germline V gene data show CDR1 as SGHDT and CDR2 as YYEEEE. The CDR3 nucleotides read TGTGCCAGCAGCTTGAGCAGACTAACTACCCAGTACTTC. Translated, it gives CASSLSRLTTQYF.

The chain has TRBV28 and TRBJ1-4; a possible D gene is TRBD1 (5 bases). Germline assignment: CDR1 MDHEN and CDR2 SYDVKM. Trimming removed 6 bases at V and 8 bases at J, with 16 bases between. This CDR3 spans 14 amino acids. The CDR3 DNA is TGTGCCAGCAGCCTAACGAGGAGGGGAGAAAAACTGTTTTTT. Residues: CASSLTRRGEKLFF.

This chain links TRBV5-4 with TRBJ1-1; D is undetermined. The germline CDR1 and CDR2 sequences are SGHNT and YYREEE (reference sequence). Trimming pared 4 bases from V and 9 bases from J, leaving 19 bases between. The length of the CDR3 is 14 residues. The DNA for the CDR3 is TGTGCCAGCAGCCCCCCCGTCGGAGGCACCCAAGCTTTCTTT. The encoded protein is CASSPPVGGTQAFF.

The chain carries TRBV7-3 and TRBJ2-2, with 11 bases that match TRBD1. V dropped 3 bases and J dropped 3; count of bases not matched to a gene: 6. The CDR3 is 17 amino acids. Germline loops: CDR1 SGHTA, CDR2 FQGTGA. CDR3 DNA sequence: TGTGCCAGCAGCTTGAAAGGACAGGGGGCGTACACCGGGGAGCTGTTTTTT. Translating it yields CASSLKGQGAYTGELFF.

This chain links TRBV19 with TRBJ2-2; D tentatively reads TRBD1 or TRBD2 (6 bases each). In germline, CDR1 is LNHDA, CDR2 SQIVND (reference sequence). The ends were cut back, 11 bases at V and 3 bases at J, with 13 bases in the middle. CDR3 size: 13 residues. CDR3 nucleotide sequence: TGTGCCGCAGGTGGGGGGCACACCGGGGAGCTGTTTTTT. Residues: CAAGGGHTGELFF. Combining the CDR3 with reference TRBV19 and TRBJ2-2 gives the whole variable domain DGGITQSPKYLFRKEGQNVTLSCEQNLNHDAMYWYRQDPGQGLRLIYYSQIVNDFQKGDIAEGYSVSREKKESFPLTVTSAQKNPTAFYLCAAGGGHTGELFFGEGSRLTVL.

The J gene is TRBJ2-1, the V gene TRBV28, with a weak D call TRBD2 (6 bases). There are 15 residues in the CDR3. CDR1 and CDR2 (germline): MDHEN, SYDVKM. The V end was cut by 6 bases, the J end by 0 bases, with 12 bases between. The CDR3 sequence: CASSRSGSSYNEQFF. The CDR3 bases are TGTGCCAGCAGCCGTAGCGGAAGCTCCTACAATGAGCAGTTCTTC.

This clone has a handful of counts. The chain employs TRBV7-3 and TRBJ2-2; 7 bases align to TRBD1. CDR3 size: 16 residues. Trimming at V came to 2 bases and at J to 0 bases, leaving 3 bases not matched to a gene. Germline V gives CDR1 SGHTA, CDR2 FQGTGA. CDR3 region: CASSLGTGANTGELFF. In DNA, the CDR3 is TGTGCCAGCAGCTTAGGAACAGGGGCGAACACCGGGGAGCTGTTTTTT.

J is TRBJ2-7 and V is TRBV7-9, with 8 bases matching TRBD1. The trim removed 7 bases at V and 0 bases at J, leaving 8 bases unmatched. Germline CDR1 SEHNR, CDR2 FQNEAQ (reference sequence). The CDR3 consists of 15 residues. CDR3 sequence (DNA): TGTGCCAGCATCCGGGGGACAGGCGTCTCCTACGAGCAGTACTTC. Residues: CASIRGTGVSYEQYF.

The V and J genes are TRBV7-9 and TRBJ2-2, with D perhaps TRBD1 (6 bases). Germline assignment: CDR1 SEHNR and CDR2 FQNEAQ (reference sequence). The CDR3 contains 15 residues. V lost 2 bases and J 4 bases, leaving 11 bases between the germline ends. CDR3 DNA: TGTGCCAGCAGCTTACTAACAGGGCCCACCGGGGAGCTGTTTTTT. Translation gives CASSLLTGPTGELFF.

The chain recombines TRBV7-2 with TRBJ1-4; 7 positions agree with TRBD1. Germline V CDR1 and CDR2: SGHTA, FQGNSA. The length of the CDR3 is 16 residues. J lost 7 bases, V lost 5 bases, and 13 bases had no gene match. In nucleotides, the CDR3 is TGTGCCAGCAGCCTAAAGACAGGGAGTGGTACTGAAAAACTGTTTTTT. This gives the protein CASSLKTGSGTEKLFF.

This chain uses TRBV4-3 with TRBJ2-2; D may be TRBD1 (5 bases). Trimming left V 0 bases short and J 5 bases short, with 16 bases between. The CDR3 is made up of 17 amino acids. CDR1 LGHNA and CDR2 YSLEER come from the germline V gene. This CDR3 reads CASSQDLRVGATGELFF. The CDR3 nucleotides read TGCGCCAGCAGCCAAGATCTAAGGGTTGGGGCAACCGGGGAGCTGTTTTTT.

This clone was found a few times. This chain uses TRBV7-2 with TRBJ2-7; D is ambiguous. The CDR3 has 11 residues. Trimming stripped 8 bases from V and 3 bases from J, with 8 bases between. Germline CDR1 and CDR2: SGHTA and FQGNSA. The CDR3 loop is CASSNRYEQYF. The CDR3 DNA reads as TGTGCCAGCTCAAATCGCTACGAGCAGTACTTC.

As concerns this clone: The junction does not match germline at one end; this may be a read error. Other DNA sequences in the sample encode the same CDR3. The chain has TRBV18 and TRBJ2-3; 8 nucleotides align to TRBD2. This CDR3 spans 14 amino acids. Germline lookup yields CDR1 KGHSH and CDR2 LQKENI. Here the CDR3 DNA reads TGTGCCAGCTCACCGATCAGCGGGAGTGATACGCAATATTTT. It translates to CASSPISGSDTQYF.

The chain joins TRBV11-2 to TRBJ2-7; the match to TRBD2 covers 13 bases. V was clipped by 1 base and J by 3 bases; unmatched bases: 3. The CDR3 has 16 amino acids. Germline assignment: CDR1 SGHAT and CDR2 FQNNGV. The CDR3 DNA sequence: TGTGCCAGCAGCTTAGTCCGACTAGCGGGGGGCTACGAGCAGTACTTC. Residues: CASSLVRLAGGYEQYF.

DNA of the CDR3: TGTGCCAGCAGCTACTCCGACCCAGTAGGGTCTTACGAGCAGTACTTC. Its protein product is CASSYSDPVGSYEQYF. This rearrangement joins TRBV7-2 to TRBJ2-5; D is undetermined. Gene TRBJ2-7 matches the end of the DNA better, so the J call may be wrong. Germline CDR1 is SGHTA and CDR2 is FQGNSA. This CDR3 has 16 residues.

The chain combines TRBV15 with TRBJ2-7; D is possibly TRBD2 (6 bases). Germline-derived CDR1 and CDR2 are LNHNV and YYDKDF (reference sequence). This CDR3 comprises 14 residues. V lost 0 bases and J lost 2, with 8 bases in between. The CDR3 protein is CATSRDSGPYEQYF. As DNA, the CDR3 is TGTGCCACCAGCAGAGATAGCGGTCCCTACGAGCAGTACTTC.

The chain has TRBV7-9 and TRBJ1-2; possibly TRBD1 for D (6 bases). Germline V gene sequence: CDR1 SEHNR, CDR2 FQNEAQ (reference sequence). Trimming removed 5 bases at V and 2 bases at J, with 15 bases between. The CDR3 is 15 amino acids. CDR3 sequence (DNA): TGTGCCAGCAGCCGGGGATTGGGGGGCAACTATGGCTACACCTTC. It is translated as CASSRGLGGNYGYTF.

The sample holds many counts of this clone. The CDR3 spells CASSRTGANTEAFF. CDR3 DNA: TGTGCCAGCAGCCGGACAGGGGCGAACACTGAAGCTTTCTTT. V gene TRBV6-5 combines with J gene TRBJ1-1; 9 nucleotides agree with TRBD1. V trimming: 6 bases; J trimming: 1 base; junction bases outside the gene matches: 3. The CDR3 length is 14 residues. CDR1 and CDR2 from the germline V gene are MNHEY and SVGAGI.

The chain employs TRBV15 and TRBJ2-5; D is possibly TRBD2 (5 bases). This CDR3 is built from 13 residues. V lost 5 bases and J lost 5, with 12 bases in between. Germline CDR1 and CDR2: LNHNV and YYDKDF (reference sequence). This chain's CDR3 is CATSFRWEETQYF. The CDR3 DNA reads as TGTGCCACCAGCTTCCGGTGGGAGGAGACCCAGTACTTC. The variable domain in full, completed from reference TRBV15 and TRBJ2-5, reads DAMVIQNPRYQVTQFGKPVTLSCSQTLNHNVMYWYQQKSSQAPKLLFHYYDKDFNNEADTPDNFQSRRPNTSFCFLDIRSPGLGDTAMYLCATSFRWEETQYFGPGTRLLVL.